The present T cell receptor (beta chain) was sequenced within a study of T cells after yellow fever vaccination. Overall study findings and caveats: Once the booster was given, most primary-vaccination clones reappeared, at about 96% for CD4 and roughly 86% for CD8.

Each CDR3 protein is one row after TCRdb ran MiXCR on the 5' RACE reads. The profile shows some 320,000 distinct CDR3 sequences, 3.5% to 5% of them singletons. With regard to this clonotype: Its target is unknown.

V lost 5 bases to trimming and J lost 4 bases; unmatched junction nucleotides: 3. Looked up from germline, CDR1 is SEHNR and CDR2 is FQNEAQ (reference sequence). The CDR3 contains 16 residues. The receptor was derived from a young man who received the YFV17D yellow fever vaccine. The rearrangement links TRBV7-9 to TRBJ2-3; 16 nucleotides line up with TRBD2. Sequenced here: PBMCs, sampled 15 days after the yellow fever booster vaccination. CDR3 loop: CASSGTSGGASDTQYF. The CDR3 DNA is TGTGCCAGCAGCGGGACTAGCGGGGGGGCGTCAGATACGCAGTATTTT. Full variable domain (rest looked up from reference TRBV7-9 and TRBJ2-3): DTGVSQNPRHKITKRGQNVTFRCDPISEHNRLYWYRQTLGQGPEFLTYFQNEAQLEKSRLLSDRFSAERPKGSFSTLEIQRTEQGDSAMYLCASSGTSGGASDTQYFGPGTRLTVL.